This T cell receptor (beta chain) was recorded in a study of cytomegalovirus exposure and HLA in healthy donors. In the study overall: Of some 400 genotyped donors, more than 75% clustered with self-reported Caucasian donors. Study-level points and caveats: Presence/absence results assume similar sequencing depth per donor, which may not hold. Within an earlier analysis, most TCR beta V segments proved productive either about 90% or about 30% of the time.

A note on this clone: Its antigen is undetermined.

Amplification used 60 Vbeta primers and 13 Jbeta primers. The protocol was immunoSEQ multiplex PCR, while the TCRdb copy is restricted to in-frame clones and leaves out a portion. The sample holds 150,000 to 180,000 clones, around 68% seen once. Sequenced sample: PBMCs. This receptor was taken from a man aged 30 to 45 in good health and CMV-seronegative.

CDR3 in amino acids: CSVDILDTDTQYF. CDR3 nucleotides: TGCAGCGTTGATATACTAGATACAGATACGCAGTATTTT. The chain has TRBV29-1 and TRBJ2-3, with D maybe TRBD2 (5 bases). Between the trimmed V and J ends, which lost 3 bases and 3 bases, there was a span of 10 bases. The CDR3 has 13 residues. Germline CDR1 reads SQVTM; CDR2 reads ANQGSEA.